This T cell receptor (beta chain) was found in a study of tissue T cells after allogeneic stem cell transplantation. With respect to this clone: Gene names are the mouse ones. The CDR3 goes on 1 residue after the read ends, and that part is filled in from the germline J gene.

The repertoire was sequenced with immunoSEQ multiplex PCR; TCRdb's copy has only in-frame clones and lacks some. The sample lists under 7,500 clones; roughly 48% were seen once. Germline V gene sequence: CDR1 LGHNA, CDR2 YNLKQL (reference sequence). The V gene lost 4 bases and the J gene lost 0 bases, with 6 bases spanning the gap. The CDR3 sequence is 13 residues long. Time point specified: mouse harvest day 7 after allogeneic transplant. The graft held 10^6 splenic CD5+ T cells and 10^7 T-cell-depleted bone marrow cells. The specimen was gut tissue. This TCR came from a female BALB/c mouse given C57BL/6 T cells with graft-versus-host disease after an allogeneic hematopoietic cell transplant. The chain carries TRBV5 and TRBJ1-1; D remains unclear. The DNA read from the CDR3 is TGTGCCAGCAGCCCCGGTTCAAACACAGAAGTCTTC. Amino acids: CASSPGSNTEVF. The entire CDR3 protein reads CASSPGSNTEVFF.